This T cell receptor (beta chain) stems from a study of blood T cell repertoires in COVID-19. Clones were read by immunoSEQ multiplex PCR, and TCRdb kept only the in-frame ones, dropping some. The sample includes 250,000 to 400,000 clones, roughly 88% of them seen just once. This CDR3 is built from 16 residues. The V gene end was trimmed by 1 base and the J gene end by 3 bases; junction bases not matched to a gene: 8. Germline CDR1 and CDR2: LGHDT and YNNKEL (reference sequence). The genes are TRBV3-1 (or the pseudogene TRBV3-2) and TRBJ2-7, with 8 bases lining up with TRBD2. The sequenced material came from peripheral blood. The TCR originated in a woman aged 25-40 years with COVID-19, enrolled during active disease. The CDR3 coding sequence is TGTGCCAGCAGCCAAGCTGGACTAGCAGCCATCTACGAGCAGTACTTC. Translation: CASSQAGLAAIYEQYF.